These T cell receptor beta chains were read from a single sample in a study of blood T cell repertoires in COVID-19. Profiled with immunoSEQ multiplex PCR; TCRdb holds only in-frame clones, not every one. This table has approximately 250,000 clones, roughly 90% appearing once. The sequencing input was PBMCs or T cells enriched from blood (not recorded which). The receptor source for this set is a young woman who had recovered from COVID-19. The CDR3 runs from the conserved cysteine through the conserved F or W. A D gene is named only where the DNA matches it firmly. Size is stated for part of the rows, as once, few or many counts, or as a class when the clone is expanded.

TRBJ1-3,NA,TRBV28,TRBD1,CASGTASGNTIYF,TGTGCCAGCGGGACAGCCTCTGGAAACACCATATATTTT
TRBJ2-3,once,TRBV2,NA,CASSRRRVSASSTDTQYF,TGTGCCAGCAGCCGGCGACGTGTAAGCGCCTCTAGCACAGATACGCAGTATTTT
TRBJ2-1,NA,TRBV28,NA,CASRGTSSSYNEQFF,TGTGCCAGCCGCGGGACTTCTAGCTCCTACAATGAGCAGTTCTTC
TRBJ2-1,NA,TRBV18,TRBD1,CASSLPPTGVYNEQFF,TGTGCCAGCTCACTACCACCGACAGGGGTTTACAATGAGCAGTTCTTC
TRBJ1-6,NA,TRBV28,TRBD1,CASSPPGQRSYNSPLHF,TGTGCCAGCAGTCCCCCGGGACAGAGGTCCTATAATTCACCCCTCCACTTT
TRBJ2-6,NA,TRBV4-1,NA,CASSQFSSGANVLTF,TGCGCCAGCAGCCAATTTAGCTCTGGGGCCAACGTCCTGACTTTC
TRBJ2-7,NA,TRBV11-2,NA,CASSLDRQVEQYF,TGTGCCAGCAGCTTAGATCGACAGGTGGAGCAGTACTTC
TRBJ1-1,few,TRBV10-3,NA,CAISEKSDTEAFF,TGTGCCATCAGTGAGAAATCGGACACTGAAGCTTTCTTT
TRBJ1-6,NA,TRBV6-5,TRBD1,CASRSDRGYSPLHF,TGTGCCAGCAGGTCGGACAGGGGGTATTCACCCCTCCACTTT
TRBJ1-2,NA,TRBV19,TRBD1,CASSQDRGQNYGYTF,TGTGCCAGTAGCCAAGACAGGGGCCAAAACTATGGCTACACCTTC
TRBJ1-2,NA,TRBV28,TRBD1,CASSLSGQGLYGYTF,TGTGCCAGCAGTTTATCGGGACAGGGGCTTTATGGCTACACCTTC